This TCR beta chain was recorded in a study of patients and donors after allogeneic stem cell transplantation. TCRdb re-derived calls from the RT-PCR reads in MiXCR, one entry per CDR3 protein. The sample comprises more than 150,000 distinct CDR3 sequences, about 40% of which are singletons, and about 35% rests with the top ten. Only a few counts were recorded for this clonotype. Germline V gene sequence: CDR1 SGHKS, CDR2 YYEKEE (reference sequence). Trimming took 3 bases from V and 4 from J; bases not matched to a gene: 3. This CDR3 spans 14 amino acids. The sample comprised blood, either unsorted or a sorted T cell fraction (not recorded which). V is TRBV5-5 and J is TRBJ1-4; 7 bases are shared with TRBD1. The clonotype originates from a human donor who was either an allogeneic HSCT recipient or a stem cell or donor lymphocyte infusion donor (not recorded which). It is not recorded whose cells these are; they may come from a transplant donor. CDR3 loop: CASSCWDSNEKLFF. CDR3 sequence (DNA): TGTGCCAGCAGCTGCTGGGACAGTAATGAAAAACTGTTTTTT.